The 23 T cell receptor beta chains in this list originate from one sample, sequenced in a study of cytomegalovirus exposure and HLA in healthy donors. Use of 60 Vbeta and 13 Jbeta primers characterized the PCR. Using immunoSEQ multiplex PCR, the repertoire was profiled, and TCRdb retains in-frame clones only, with some absent. The data contain 200,000 to 250,000 clones, more than 75% of them singletons. Sequencing was performed on PBMCs. These receptors were collected from a woman aged 40 to 50 in good health and CMV-seropositive.

The chain uses TRBV6-5 and TRBJ2-1, with 7 bases identical to TRBD1. The length of the CDR3 is 15 residues. J lost 4 bases, V lost 5 bases, and 8 bases had no gene match. The germline gives CDR1 MNHEY, CDR2 SVGAGI. The CDR3 spells CASSPTGSSYNEQFF. Written as DNA, the CDR3 is TGTGCCAGCAGTCCGACAGGGAGTTCGTACAATGAGCAGTTCTTC.

The V call is TRBV19, the J call TRBJ2-3, with a possible D match to TRBD2 (5 bases). The CDR3 totals 14 residues. Between the trimmed V and J ends, which lost 3 bases and 4 bases, there was a span of 11 bases. Germline V lookup: CDR1 LNHDA, CDR2 SQIVND (reference sequence). Here the CDR3 reads CASSIGNPADTQYF. The CDR3 coding sequence is TGTGCCAGTAGTATCGGGAATCCCGCAGATACGCAGTATTTT.

V gene TRBV7-9 combines with J gene TRBJ2-1, with 7 bases lining up with TRBD1. Germline V lookup: CDR1 SEHNR, CDR2 FQNEAQ (reference sequence). V shed 5 bases, J shed 2 bases, and the junction held 9 bases outside the gene matches. This CDR3 is built from 16 residues. The CDR3 reads CASSTGYRGPYNEQFF. The CDR3 coding sequence is TGTGCCAGCAGCACCGGTTACAGGGGTCCCTACAATGAGCAGTTCTTC. Full variable domain (outside the CDR3, taken from reference TRBV7-9 and TRBJ2-1): DTGVSQNPRHKITKRGQNVTFRCDPISEHNRLYWYRQTLGQGPEFLTYFQNEAQLEKSRLLSDRFSAERPKGSFSTLEIQRTEQGDSAMYLCASSTGYRGPYNEQFFGPGTRLTVL.

The chain carries TRBV11-2 and TRBJ2-1, with 8 nucleotides matching TRBD2. CDR1 is SGHAT, CDR2 FQNNGV, per germline. The CDR3 has 15 residues. Unmatched junction bases numbered 9, after V lost 7 bases and J lost 4 bases. CDR3 DNA sequence: TGTGCCAGCACCCCCACTAGCGGCGCTTACAATGAGCAGTTCTTC. It encodes CASTPTSGAYNEQFF.

This clone appeared a few times. The chain combines TRBV6-5 with TRBJ1-1; D uncertain. CDR3 length: 11 residues. The germline V gene has CDR1 MNHEY and CDR2 SVGAGI. Trimming left V 2 bases short and J 8 bases short, with 6 bases between. This CDR3 is CASSYAREAFF. The CDR3 nucleotides read TGTGCCAGCAGTTACGCTAGAGAAGCTTTCTTT.

This clone was seen a few times. The V call is TRBV25-1, the J call TRBJ1-1, with D perhaps matching TRBD1 (6 bases). Germline V gene lookup returns CDR1 MGHDK and CDR2 SYGVNS. CDR3 length: 11 amino acids. V shed 7 bases and J shed 11 bases, with 14 bases lying between them. In DNA form, the CDR3 reads TGTGCCAGCAAACAGGGTCTGCTCGCTTTCTTT. Amino acids: CASKQGLLAFF.

The chain joins TRBV5-6 to TRBJ1-6; 8 bases align to TRBD1. V gave up 0 bases and J gave up 0 bases; unmatched junction bases: 8. CDR1 and CDR2 from the germline V gene are SGHDT and YYEEEE. This CDR3 has 19 amino acids. In DNA form, the CDR3 reads TGTGCCAGCAGCTTGGAGGCAGGGGGCAAGAGCTCCTATAATTCACCCCTCCACTTT. Its translation: CASSLEAGGKSSYNSPLHF.

The rearrangement links TRBV30 to TRBJ1-1; D is perhaps TRBD1 (5 bases). V was pared by 7 bases and J by 0 bases, with 15 bases between. Germline loops: CDR1 GTSNPN, CDR2 SVGIG (reference sequence). There are 14 residues in the CDR3. The CDR3 region is CAFREAGLNTEAFF. The CDR3, as DNA: TGTGCCTTCAGAGAGGCAGGGTTGAACACTGAAGCTTTCTTT.

The genes are TRBV7-6 and TRBJ1-3; TRBD1 matches at 7 bases. CDR1 is SGHVS and CDR2 is FNYEAQ in the germline V gene. The length of the CDR3 is 15 residues. Trimming took 4 bases from V and 4 from J; bases not matched to a gene: 7. The CDR3 nucleotides are TGTGCCAGCAGCTCCTCGACAGGGAGGGGAAACACCATATATTTT. Translation: CASSSSTGRGNTIYF.

The CDR3 DNA is TGCGCCAAAACTAAGAGGAACACTGAAGCTTTCTTT. This gives the protein CAKTKRNTEAFF. V gene TRBV4-3 combines with J gene TRBJ1-1, with no clear D. The CDR3 covers 12 residues. Looked up from germline, CDR1 is LGHNA and CDR2 is YSLEER. Trimming stripped 10 bases from V and 1 base from J, with 10 bases between.

The chain links TRBV5-1 to TRBJ2-7; D call uncertain. This CDR3 spans 14 amino acids. V shed 2 bases and J shed 3 bases, with 12 bases lying between them. Germline assignment: CDR1 SGHRS and CDR2 YFSETQ. CDR3: CASSFDMNSYEQYF. The CDR3 coding sequence is TGCGCCAGCAGCTTTGATATGAACAGCTACGAGCAGTACTTC.

The gene calls are TRBV5-1 and TRBJ1-1; the match to TRBD1 covers 10 bases. The V gene end was trimmed by 4 bases and the J gene end by 3 bases; junction bases not matched to a gene: 6. The CDR3 loop spans 15 amino acids. Per germline, CDR1 SGHRS and CDR2 YFSETQ. CDR3 protein: CASSEPGQGHTEAFF. CDR3 nucleotide sequence: TGCGCCAGCAGCGAACCGGGACAGGGGCACACTGAAGCTTTCTTT.

The V and J genes are TRBV5-4 and TRBJ2-3; D is perhaps TRBD2 (7 bases). With 4 bases removed from V and 4 bases from J, the gap between germline ends came to 16 bases. CDR1 SGHNT and CDR2 YYREEE come from the germline V gene (reference sequence). The CDR3 covers 15 residues. The CDR3 DNA reads TGTGCCAGCAGCCTCGGGGGGCTAGGATCAGATACGCAGTATTTT. As protein: CASSLGGLGSDTQYF.

This clone was observed a few times. The rearrangement uses TRBV18 and TRBJ2-5; D uncertain. V lost 2 bases and J 4 bases, leaving 5 bases between the germline ends. From germline, CDR1 is KGHSH and CDR2 LQKENI. The CDR3 loop spans 12 amino acids. The DNA of the CDR3 is TGTGCCAGCTCACCATCAGGAGAGACCCAGTACTTC. Amino acids: CASSPSGETQYF.

The chain joins TRBV7-9 to TRBJ2-5; 9 bases match TRBD1. Near its end, the DNA agrees better with TRBJ2-7, so the J call may be wrong. Germline CDR1 is SEHNR and CDR2 is FQNEAQ (reference sequence). This CDR3 has 17 residues. CDR3 residues: CASSSNTGTGSVGEQYF. CDR3 in DNA: TGTGCCAGCAGCTCAAATACCGGGACAGGGAGCGTGGGCGAGCAGTACTTC.

The rearrangement uses TRBV6-4 and TRBJ2-3; 11 nucleotides agree with TRBD1. The V and J ends lost 0 bases and 5 bases, in that order; junction bases with no gene match: 4. CDR3 size: 16 residues. Per the germline V gene, CDR1 is MRHNA and CDR2 is SNTAGT. CDR3 in DNA: TGTGCCAGCAGTGACTCAGGACAGGGGGCCAAAGATACGCAGTATTTT. Amino acids: CASSDSGQGAKDTQYF.

The V call is TRBV6-5, the J call TRBJ2-2, with D unclear. V was trimmed by 6 bases and J by 3 bases, leaving 5 bases between them. There are 12 residues in the CDR3. Looked up from germline, CDR1 is MNHEY and CDR2 is SVGAGI. CDR3 nucleotide sequence: TGTGCCAGCAGCCCTTACACCGGGGAGCTGTTTTTT. Its protein is CASSPYTGELFF.

V is TRBV4-2 and J is TRBJ2-3, with TRBD2 matching over 10 bases. V was pared by 0 bases and J by 3 bases, with 3 bases of the junction left unmatched. This CDR3 is built from 16 residues. Germline CDR1 LGHNA, CDR2 YNFKEQ. The CDR3 DNA reads TGTGCCAGCAGCCAAGAGAGCGGGAGGGGTACAGATACGCAGTATTTT. Residues: CASSQESGRGTDTQYF.

The chain carries TRBV6-5 and TRBJ2-7, with 15 nucleotides matching TRBD2. The CDR3 is 14 amino acids. The V segment lost 2 bases and the J segment 11 bases; nucleotides outside the gene matches: 4. Germline V gene sequence: CDR1 MNHEY, CDR2 SVGAGI. In DNA form, the CDR3 reads TGTGCCAGCAGTTACCGGACTAGCGGGAGGGTTGAGTACTTC. It encodes CASSYRTSGRVEYF.

The J gene is TRBJ2-1, the V gene TRBV20-1; D is possibly TRBD1 (5 bases). Germline V CDR1 and CDR2: DFQATT, SNEGSKA (reference sequence). V lost 6 bases and J lost 3, with 6 bases in between. CDR3 length: 11 residues. CDR3 protein: CSAGDYNEQFF. The CDR3 DNA follows: TGCAGTGCAGGGGACTACAATGAGCAGTTCTTC.

The gene calls are TRBV25-1 and TRBJ1-2, with a possible D match to TRBD1 (6 bases). There are 15 residues in the CDR3. Trimming took off 1 base at V and 8 bases at J, with 17 bases between the two ends. Germline-derived CDR1 and CDR2 are MGHDK and SYGVNS. CDR3 sequence reads: CASSEWEGDRRGYTF. CDR3 nucleotide sequence: TGTGCCAGCAGTGAATGGGAGGGTGACAGGCGGGGCTACACCTTC.

Points on this clone: The same CDR3 arises from other DNA sequences in this sample as well. The chain joins TRBV11-3 to TRBJ2-1, with D uncertain. CDR1 is SGHNT, CDR2 YENEEA, per germline. V gave up 5 bases and J gave up 6 bases, with 5 bases separating them. The CDR3 consists of 11 residues. The CDR3 DNA reads as TGTGCCAGCAGCCGTTCCAATGAGCAGTTCTTC. This codes for CASSRSNEQFF. Full variable domain (remainder filled in from reference TRBV11-3 and TRBJ2-1): EAGVVQSPRYKIIEKKQPVAFWCNPISGHNTLYWYLQNLGQGPELLIRYENEEAVDDSQLPKDRFSAERLKGVDSTLKIQPAELGDSAVYLCASSRSNEQFFGPGTRLTVL.

The CDR3 nucleotides are TGTGCCAGCAGCGAACAGGGGGCGATTGGACAAGCTTTCTTT. Protein: CASSEQGAIGQAFF. The chain is built from TRBV6-6 and TRBJ1-1; TRBD1 matches at 9 bases. The CDR3 spans 14 residues. CDR1 and CDR2 from the germline V gene are MNHNY and SVGAGI (reference sequence). The V gene end was trimmed by 6 bases and the J gene end by 9 bases; junction bases not matched to a gene: 11.